This TCR beta chain was profiled in a study of T-cell reconstitution after alpha-beta-depleted transplantation in children. Whole-study results and caveats: At one year after transplant, newly produced T cells mostly accounted for T-cell counts and diversity.

From germline, CDR1 is DFQATT and CDR2 SNEGSKA (reference sequence). V lost 0 bases to trimming and J lost 8 bases, with 20 bases between them. The CDR3 has 16 residues. Molecular barcoding with unique molecular identifiers was used for the TCRbeta library. Using its own MiXCR run on the PCR reads, TCRdb lists one record per CDR3 protein. The sample carries 670,000 or so distinct CDR3 sequences, roughly 14% recorded once. Concerning this clonotype: Its antigen is currently unknown.

V gene TRBV20-1 combines with J gene TRBJ2-1; D perhaps matches TRBD2 (5 bases). The TCR was taken from a girl aged 2 to 9 with congenital amegakaryocytic thrombocytopenia, due to receive a stem cell transplant. The sample here was PBMCs, taken before TCRalphabeta/CD19-depleted stem cell transplant. The CDR3 is CSARDLALGTAHEQFF. The CDR3 DNA reads as TGCAGTGCTAGAGATCTAGCTCTGGGTACCGCGCATGAGCAGTTCTTC.